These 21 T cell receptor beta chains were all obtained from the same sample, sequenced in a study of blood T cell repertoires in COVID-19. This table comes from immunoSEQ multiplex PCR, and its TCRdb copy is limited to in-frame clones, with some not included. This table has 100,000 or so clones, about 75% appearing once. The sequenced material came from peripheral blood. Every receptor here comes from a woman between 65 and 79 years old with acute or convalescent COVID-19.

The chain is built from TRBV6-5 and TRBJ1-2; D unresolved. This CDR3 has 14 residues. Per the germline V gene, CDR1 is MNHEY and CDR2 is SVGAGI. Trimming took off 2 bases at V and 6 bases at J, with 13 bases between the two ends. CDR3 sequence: CASSYNFGPNGYTF. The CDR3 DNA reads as TGTGCCAGCAGTTACAATTTCGGTCCGAATGGCTACACCTTC.

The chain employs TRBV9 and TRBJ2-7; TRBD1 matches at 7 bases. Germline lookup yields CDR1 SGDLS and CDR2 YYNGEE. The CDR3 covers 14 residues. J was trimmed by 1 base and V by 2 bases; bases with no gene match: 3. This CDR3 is CASSVMTGSYEQYF. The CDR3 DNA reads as TGTGCCAGCAGCGTCATGACAGGGTCCTACGAGCAGTACTTC. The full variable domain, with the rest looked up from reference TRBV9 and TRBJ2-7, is DSGVTQTPKHLITATGQRVTLRCSPRSGDLSVYWYQQSLDQGLQFLIQYYNGEERAKGNILERFSAQQFPDLHSELNLSSLELGDSALYFCASSVMTGSYEQYFGPGTRLTVT.

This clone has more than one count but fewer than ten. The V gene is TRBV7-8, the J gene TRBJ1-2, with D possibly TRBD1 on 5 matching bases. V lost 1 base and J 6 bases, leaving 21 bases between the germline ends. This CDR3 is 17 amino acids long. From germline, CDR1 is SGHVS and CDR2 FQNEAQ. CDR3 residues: CASSLGLGGGSRNGYTF. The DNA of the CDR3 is TGTGCCAGCAGCTTAGGGTTGGGCGGGGGAAGTCGGAATGGCTACACCTTC. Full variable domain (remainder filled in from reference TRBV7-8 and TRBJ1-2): GAGVSQSPRYKVAKRGQDVALRCDPISGHVSLFWYQQALGQGPEFLTYFQNEAQLDKSGLPSDRFFAERPEGSVSTLKIQRTQQEDSAVYLCASSLGLGGGSRNGYTFGSGTRLTVV.

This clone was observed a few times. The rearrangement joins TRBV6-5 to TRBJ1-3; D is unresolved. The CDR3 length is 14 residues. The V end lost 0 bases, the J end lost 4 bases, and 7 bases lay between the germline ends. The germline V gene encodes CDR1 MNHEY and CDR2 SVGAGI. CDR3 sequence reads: CASSYSATGNTIYF. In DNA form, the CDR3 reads TGTGCCAGCAGTTACTCCGCGACAGGAAACACCATATATTTT.

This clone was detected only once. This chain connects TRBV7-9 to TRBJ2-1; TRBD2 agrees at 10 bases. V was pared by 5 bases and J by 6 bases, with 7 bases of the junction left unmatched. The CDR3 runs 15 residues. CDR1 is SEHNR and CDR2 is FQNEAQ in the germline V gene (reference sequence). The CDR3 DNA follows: TGTGCCAGCAGCATCCAGCGGGGGGGCCTCAATGAGCAGTTCTTC. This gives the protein CASSIQRGGLNEQFF.

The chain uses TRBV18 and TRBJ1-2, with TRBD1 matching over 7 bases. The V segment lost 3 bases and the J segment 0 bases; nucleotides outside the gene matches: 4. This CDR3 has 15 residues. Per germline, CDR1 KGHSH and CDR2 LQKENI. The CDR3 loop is CASSPGTDANYGYTF. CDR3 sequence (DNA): TGTGCCAGCTCACCGGGGACAGACGCTAACTATGGCTACACCTTC. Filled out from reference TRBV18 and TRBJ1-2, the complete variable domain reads NAGVMQNPRHLVRRRGQEARLRCSPMKGHSHVYWYRQLPEEGLKFMVYLQKENIIDESGMPKERFSAEFPKEGPSILRIQQVVRGDSAAYFCASSPGTDANYGYTFGSGTRLTVV.

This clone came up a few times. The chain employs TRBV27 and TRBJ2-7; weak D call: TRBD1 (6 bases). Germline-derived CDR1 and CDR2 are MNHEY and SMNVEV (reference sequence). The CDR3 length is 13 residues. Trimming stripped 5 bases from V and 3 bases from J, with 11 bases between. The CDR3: CASSPTDSYEQYF. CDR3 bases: TGTGCCAGCAGTCCTACGGACAGCTACGAGCAGTACTTC.

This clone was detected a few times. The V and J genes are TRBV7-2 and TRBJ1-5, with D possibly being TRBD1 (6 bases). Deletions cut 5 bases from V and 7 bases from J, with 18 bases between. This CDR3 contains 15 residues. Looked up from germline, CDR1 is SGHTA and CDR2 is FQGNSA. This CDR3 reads CASSNGPQGPQPQHF. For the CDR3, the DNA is TGTGCCAGCAGCAACGGACCACAGGGACCGCAGCCCCAGCATTTT. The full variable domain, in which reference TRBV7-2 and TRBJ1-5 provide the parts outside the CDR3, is GAGVSQSPSNKVTEKGKDVELRCDPISGHTALYWYRQSLGQGLEFLIYFQGNSAPDKSGLPSDRFSAERTGGSVSTLTIQRTQQEDSAVYLCASSNGPQGPQPQHFGDGTRLSIL.

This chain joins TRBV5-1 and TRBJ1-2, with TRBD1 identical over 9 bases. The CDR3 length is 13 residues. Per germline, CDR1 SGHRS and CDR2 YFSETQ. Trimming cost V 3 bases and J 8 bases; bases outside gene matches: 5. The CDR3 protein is CASSSTGGAGYTF. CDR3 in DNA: TGCGCCAGCAGCTCTACAGGGGGCGCAGGCTACACCTTC.

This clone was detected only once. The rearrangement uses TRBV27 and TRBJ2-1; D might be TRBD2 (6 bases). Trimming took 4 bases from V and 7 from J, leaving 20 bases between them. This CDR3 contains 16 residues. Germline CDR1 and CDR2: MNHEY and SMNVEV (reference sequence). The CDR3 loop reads CASSSTGTPGWNEQFF. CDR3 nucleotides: TGTGCCAGCAGTTCTACCGGGACTCCGGGCTGGAATGAGCAGTTCTTC.

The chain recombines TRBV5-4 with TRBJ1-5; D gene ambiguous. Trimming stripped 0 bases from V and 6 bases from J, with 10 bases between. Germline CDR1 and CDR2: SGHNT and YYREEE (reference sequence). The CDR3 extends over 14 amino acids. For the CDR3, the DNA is TGTGCCAGCAGCTTGGATGGAGGCACTCAGCCCCAGCATTTT. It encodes CASSLDGGTQPQHF.

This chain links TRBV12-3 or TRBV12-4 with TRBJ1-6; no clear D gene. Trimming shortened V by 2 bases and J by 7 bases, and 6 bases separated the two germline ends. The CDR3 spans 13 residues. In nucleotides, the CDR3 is TGTGCCAGCAGTTTAACACAGAATTCACCCCTCCACTTT. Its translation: CASSLTQNSPLHF.

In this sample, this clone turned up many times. The CDR3 loop is CASSHLPRGGSRNEQFF. The DNA of the CDR3 is TGTGCCAGCAGCCATTTGCCGCGGGGGGGCTCGAGAAATGAGCAGTTCTTC. The V gene is TRBV14, the J gene TRBJ2-1; 9 positions agree with TRBD2. The CDR3 totals 17 residues. Germline V lookup: CDR1 SGHDN, CDR2 FVKESK. After removal of 3 bases from V and 7 bases from J, the junction contained 13 bases not matched to a gene.

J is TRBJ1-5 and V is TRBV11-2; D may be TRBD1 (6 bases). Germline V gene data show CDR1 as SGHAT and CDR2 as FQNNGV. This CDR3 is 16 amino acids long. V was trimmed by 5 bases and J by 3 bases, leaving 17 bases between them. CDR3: CASSLTSAGDNQPQHF. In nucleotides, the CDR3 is TGTGCCAGCAGCCTGACATCTGCAGGGGACAATCAGCCCCAGCATTTT.

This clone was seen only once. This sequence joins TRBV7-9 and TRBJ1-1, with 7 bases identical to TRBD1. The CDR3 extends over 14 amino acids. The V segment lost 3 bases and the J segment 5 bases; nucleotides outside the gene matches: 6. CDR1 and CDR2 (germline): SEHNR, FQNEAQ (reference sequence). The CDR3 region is CASSLGAGGTEAFF. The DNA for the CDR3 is TGTGCCAGCAGCTTGGGGGCAGGGGGAACTGAAGCTTTCTTT.

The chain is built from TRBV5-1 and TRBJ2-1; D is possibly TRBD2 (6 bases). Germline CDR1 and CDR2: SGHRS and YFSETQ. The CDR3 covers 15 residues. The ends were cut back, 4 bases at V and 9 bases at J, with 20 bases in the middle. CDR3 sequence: CASSPGTSEAGEQFF. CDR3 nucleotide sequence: TGCGCCAGCAGCCCCGGGACGTCCGAAGCGGGTGAGCAGTTCTTC.

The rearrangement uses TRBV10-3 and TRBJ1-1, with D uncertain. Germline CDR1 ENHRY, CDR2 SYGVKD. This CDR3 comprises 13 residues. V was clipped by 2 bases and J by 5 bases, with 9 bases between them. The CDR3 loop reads CAISEVGGTEAFF. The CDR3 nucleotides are TGTGCCATCAGTGAGGTAGGAGGGACTGAAGCTTTCTTT.

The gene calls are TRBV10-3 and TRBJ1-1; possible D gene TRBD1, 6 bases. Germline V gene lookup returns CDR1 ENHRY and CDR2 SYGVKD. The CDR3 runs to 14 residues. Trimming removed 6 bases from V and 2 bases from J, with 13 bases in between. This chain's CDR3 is CAISGSGGNTEAFF. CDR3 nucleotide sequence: TGTGCCATCAGCGGGAGCGGGGGCAACACTGAAGCTTTCTTT.

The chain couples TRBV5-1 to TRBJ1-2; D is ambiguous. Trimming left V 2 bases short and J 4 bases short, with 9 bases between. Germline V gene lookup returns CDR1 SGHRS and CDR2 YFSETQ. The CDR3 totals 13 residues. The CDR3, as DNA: TGCGCCAGCAGCTTCGGGGAGAGCTATGGCTACACCTTC. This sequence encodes CASSFGESYGYTF.

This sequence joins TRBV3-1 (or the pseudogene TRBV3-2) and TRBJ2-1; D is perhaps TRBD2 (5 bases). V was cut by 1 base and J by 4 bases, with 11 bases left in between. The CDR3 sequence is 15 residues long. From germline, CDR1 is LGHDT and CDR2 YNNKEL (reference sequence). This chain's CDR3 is CASSQVPGGYNEQFF. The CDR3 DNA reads TGTGCCAGCAGCCAAGTTCCAGGAGGTTACAATGAGCAGTTCTTC.

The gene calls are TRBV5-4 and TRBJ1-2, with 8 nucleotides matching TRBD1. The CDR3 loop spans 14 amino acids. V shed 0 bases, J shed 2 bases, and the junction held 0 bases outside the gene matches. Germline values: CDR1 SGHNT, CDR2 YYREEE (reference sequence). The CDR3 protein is CASSLGQGNYGYTF. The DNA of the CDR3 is TGTGCCAGCAGCTTGGGACAGGGGAACTATGGCTACACCTTC.